Detailed here is one T cell receptor beta chain. The data stem from a study of blood T cell repertoires in COVID-19. Study summary: Some COVID-19 samples were acute and others convalescent; all came from the United States, Italy and Spain. The cDNA or gDNA used as material had been derived from T cells, B-cell-depleted T cells, or PBMCs.

In the original analysis: By means of reference gene primer amplification, nucleated cell counts were estimated. Some clones are missing from TCRdb's copy, which holds only in-frame ones; the method was immunoSEQ multiplex PCR. V and J calls and clone size are as listed in that table; D and trimming were resolved from the DNA. The sample yields roughly 90,000 clones, roughly 84% seen once. Germline V CDR1 and CDR2: SGHDT, YYEEEE. Trimming removed 4 bases at V and 2 bases at J, with 3 bases between. This CDR3 spans 11 amino acids. This clonotype was obtained from a human donor in a cohort sampled during active COVID-19. The sample taken for sequencing was peripheral blood. The chain carries TRBV5-6 and TRBJ2-5; D is unresolved. The CDR3: CASSRQETQYF. The CDR3 DNA follows: TGTGCCAGCAGCCGGCAAGAGACCCAGTACTTC.